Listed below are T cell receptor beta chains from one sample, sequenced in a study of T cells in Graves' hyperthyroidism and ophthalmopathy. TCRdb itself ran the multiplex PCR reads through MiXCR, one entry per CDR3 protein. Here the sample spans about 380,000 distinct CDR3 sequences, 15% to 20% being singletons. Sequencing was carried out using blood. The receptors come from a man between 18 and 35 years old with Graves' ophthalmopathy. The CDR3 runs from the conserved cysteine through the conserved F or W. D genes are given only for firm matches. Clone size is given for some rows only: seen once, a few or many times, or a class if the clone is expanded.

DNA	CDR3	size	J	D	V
TGTGCCAGCAGCTTTGGAGCACAGGGCGTGTTGCACGGGGAGCTGTTTTTT	CASSFGAQGVLHGELFF	few	TRBJ2-2	-	TRBV5-6
TGTGCCAGCAGTCCCGGGTTAGAGAGCTACACCTTC	CASSPGLESYTF	few	TRBJ1-2	-	TRBV6-1
TGTGCCAGCAGGGTTAGAAGTCAAGAGACCCAGTACTTC	CASRVRSQETQYF	many	TRBJ2-5	-	TRBV2
TGTGCCAGCAGTTACGCAGGGGAGGGCACTGAAGCTTTCTTT	CASSYAGEGTEAFF	-	TRBJ1-1	-	TRBV6-9
TGCAGTGCTAGTTCTCGGCAGGGTATGGATACGCAGTATTTT	CSASSRQGMDTQYF	few	TRBJ2-3	-	TRBV20-1
TGTGCCAGCAGCACAGATGGGGGGGCGCTGGACAATGAGCAGTTCTTC	CASSTDGGALDNEQFF	few	TRBJ2-1	-	TRBV7-8
TGTGCCAGCACCCAGGGCGAAGGCGAGCAGTACTTC	CASTQGEGEQYF	many	TRBJ2-7	-	TRBV2
TGTGCCAGCAGCACCGGGCCCCCCCGTGGACAGGTTTACAATGAGCAGTTCTTC	CASSTGPPRGQVYNEQFF	-	TRBJ2-1	TRBD1	TRBV5-4
TGCGCCAGCAGCTGGCGGGGTGGCGGGGGAGCCTACGAGCAGTACTTC	CASSWRGGGGAYEQYF	-	TRBJ2-7	TRBD2	TRBV5-1
TGTGCCACCAACCCCCAGGGGAACCCACAAGAGACCCAGTACTTC	CATNPQGNPQETQYF	-	TRBJ2-5	-	TRBV11-2
TGCGCCAGCAGCTTGCAACGGGGAACAGATACGCAGTATTTT	CASSLQRGTDTQYF	few	TRBJ2-3	-	TRBV5-1
TGCGCCAGCAGCAACGACAGGGAGGCAACTGAAGCTTTCTTT	CASSNDREATEAFF	many	TRBJ1-1	TRBD1	TRBV5-1
TGTGCCACCAGTGATTTTGCTGTCTACGGGAACTCTGGGGCCAACGTCCTGACTTTC	CATSDFAVYGNSGANVLTF	few	TRBJ2-6	-	TRBV24-1
TGTGCCAGCAGCCCTAGGACTGCGGGGGATACGCAGTATTTT	CASSPRTAGDTQYF	many	TRBJ2-3	-	TRBV7-9
TGTGCCAGCAGCTATGGACAGTACACTGAAGCTTTCTTT	CASSYGQYTEAFF	many	TRBJ1-1	-	TRBV7-8
TGTGCCAGCAGCTCCGCTAGGGGGCTAAACAATTCACCCCTCCACTTT	CASSSARGLNNSPLHF	-	TRBJ1-6	TRBD1	TRBV11-3
TGCGCCAGCAGTGATCATCTCGACCAGTACTTC	CASSDHLDQYF	-	TRBJ2-5	-	TRBV10-2
TGTGCCAGCAAGGAATACAATGAGCAGTTCTTC	CASKEYNEQFF	few	TRBJ2-1	-	TRBV27